The clone carrying this T cell receptor (beta chain) was counted at least ten times. Assembly of TCR beta libraries relied on iRepertoire HTBI primers together with Arm-PCR of CDR3 regions. Each CDR3 protein is one row after TCRdb ran MiXCR on the multiplex PCR reads. The sample shows 400,000 to 500,000 distinct CDR3 sequences, under 25% of them seen only once. Noted time point: persistent/refractory GD, antithyroid drugs over 5 years with positive TRAb. PBMCs were the source of the RNA used for TCR sequencing. These data are taken from a study of regulatory T cells in long-lasting Graves disease. Germline-derived CDR1 and CDR2 are MNHNS and SASEGT. Trimming took 8 bases from V and 8 from J, leaving 15 bases between them. This CDR3 comprises 13 residues.

This TCR was sampled from a female donor with Graves disease. The chain uses TRBV6-1 and TRBJ1-4; D ambiguous. This specimen consisted of peripheral blood mononuclear cells (PBMCs), obtained when the disease was refractory, from a patient treated with antithyroid drugs. DNA for the CDR3: TGTGCCAGCTCCCCTAATCAGGTCGAAAAACTGTTTTTT. It is translated as CASSPNQVEKLFF.